A single sample is the source of the 5 T cell receptor beta chains below, sequenced in a study of T cell repertoires in cytomegalovirus infection. One entry per CDR3 protein, called by TCRdb with MiXCR from the reads. This sample has some 700,000 distinct CDR3 sequences, with about 33% found just once. No antigens are known for them. This specimen was cultured PBMCs, taken from culture after CMV antigen stimulation. Receptors originate from a human donor in good health (CMV status not recorded). Some clones in this sample may be carry-over from other donors' samples.

The sample holds a few counts of this clonotype. The CDR3: CASRRTGDNQPQHF. CDR3 nucleotide sequence: TGTGCCAGCAGGAGGACAGGGGACAATCAGCCCCAGCATTTT. The chain links TRBV11-2 to TRBJ1-5; 9 bases agree with TRBD1. The CDR3 is 14 residues long. Trimming removed 6 bases from V and 3 bases from J; junction bases left unmatched: 3. Germline V lookup: CDR1 SGHAT, CDR2 FQNNGV.

This clonotype appeared a few times. The chain combines TRBV12-3 or TRBV12-4 with TRBJ2-1; 7 nucleotides align to TRBD2. The V segment lost 7 bases and the J segment 0 bases; nucleotides outside the gene matches: 3. The CDR3 contains 14 residues. DNA for the CDR3: TGTGCCAGCATGGGGGGGTACTCCTACAATGAGCAGTTCTTC. Encoded protein: CASMGGYSYNEQFF.

To note about this clonotype: A much larger clone lies one base from this, so it may be a read error. This rearrangement joins TRBV7-9 to TRBJ2-3; 8 bases are a match to TRBD2. CDR3 size: 15 residues. Germline values: CDR1 SEHNR, CDR2 FQNEAQ (reference sequence). The CDR3 is CASSLRGDGTNTQYF. DNA for the CDR3: TGTGCCAGCAGCCTGCGGGGGGATGGCACAAATACGCAGTATTTT.

This clonotype was observed many times. The chain employs TRBV12-3 or TRBV12-4 and TRBJ1-3; D remains unclear. The CDR3 spans 13 residues. V was clipped by 4 bases and J by 0 bases, with 4 bases between them. CDR3 nucleotide sequence: TGTGCCAGCAGTTGGGACTCTGGAAACACCATATATTTT. As protein: CASSWDSGNTIYF.

Only a few counts were recorded for this clonotype. The J gene is TRBJ2-7, the V gene TRBV12-3 or TRBV12-4, with D tentatively TRBD1 (6 bases). Trimming took 6 bases from V and 0 from J, leaving 18 bases between them. This CDR3 has 16 amino acids. In nucleotides, the CDR3 is TGTGCCAGCAGCCCAACAGGGCGGCCGCCCTCCTACGAGCAGTACTTC. The encoded protein is CASSPTGRPPSYEQYF.